A single TCR beta chain is shown here with its context. TCRdb keeps only in-frame clones here, not all; method: immunoSEQ multiplex PCR. The sample has 150,000 to 200,000 clones; about 81% are singletons. The entry originates in a study of blood T cell repertoires in COVID-19. The CDR3 consists of 14 residues. The V gene's germline CDR1 is SGHRS and CDR2 YFSETQ. V lost 5 bases, J lost 4 bases, and 6 bases stayed unmatched. The rearrangement joins TRBV5-1 to TRBJ2-3; 8 nucleotides line up with TRBD1. The sequenced material came from peripheral blood. This TCR was recovered from a human donor in a cohort sampled during active COVID-19. CDR3 in DNA: TGCGCCAGCAGGCAGGGGGCGTTTGCAGATACGCAGTATTTT. Protein product: CASRQGAFADTQYF.